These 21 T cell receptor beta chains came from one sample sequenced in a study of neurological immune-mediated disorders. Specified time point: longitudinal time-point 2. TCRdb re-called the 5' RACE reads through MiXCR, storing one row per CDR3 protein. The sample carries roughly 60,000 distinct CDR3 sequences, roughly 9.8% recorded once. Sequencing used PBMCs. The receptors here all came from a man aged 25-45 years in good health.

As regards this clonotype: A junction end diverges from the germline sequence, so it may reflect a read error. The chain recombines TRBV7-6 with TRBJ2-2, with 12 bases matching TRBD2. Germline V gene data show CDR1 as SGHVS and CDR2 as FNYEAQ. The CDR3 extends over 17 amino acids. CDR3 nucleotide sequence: TGTGGCAGCAGCTTGGCCGGGACTAGCGGGTCTTCCGGGGAGCTGTTTTTT. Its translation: CGSSLAGTSGSSGELFF.

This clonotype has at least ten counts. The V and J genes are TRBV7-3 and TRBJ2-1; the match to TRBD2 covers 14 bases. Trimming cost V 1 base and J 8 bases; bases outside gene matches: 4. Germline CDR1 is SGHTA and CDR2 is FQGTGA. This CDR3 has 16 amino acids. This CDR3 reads CASSLRLAGGRHEQFF. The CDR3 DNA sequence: TGTGCCAGCAGCTTAAGACTAGCGGGAGGGAGGCATGAGCAGTTCTTC.

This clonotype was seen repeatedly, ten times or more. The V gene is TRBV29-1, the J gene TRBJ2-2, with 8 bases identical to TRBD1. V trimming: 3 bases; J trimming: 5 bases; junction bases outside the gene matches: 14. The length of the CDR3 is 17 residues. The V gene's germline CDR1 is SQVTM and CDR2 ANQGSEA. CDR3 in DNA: TGCAGCGTTGATCCAGGGGCGGACAGGGCAGGGACCGGGGAGCTGTTTTTT. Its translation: CSVDPGADRAGTGELFF.

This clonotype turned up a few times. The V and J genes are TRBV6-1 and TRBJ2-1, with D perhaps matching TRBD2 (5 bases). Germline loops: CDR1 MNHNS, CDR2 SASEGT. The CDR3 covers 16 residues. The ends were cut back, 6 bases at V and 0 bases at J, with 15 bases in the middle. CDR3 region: CASSPSRYRSYNEQFF. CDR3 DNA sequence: TGTGCCAGCAGCCCTAGCAGATACCGCTCCTACAATGAGCAGTTCTTC.

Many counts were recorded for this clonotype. CDR3 bases: TGCAGTGCTCGCCCGGGGTGGGGGGGAGAGACCCAGTACTTC. Its protein is CSARPGWGGETQYF. V is TRBV20-1 and J is TRBJ2-5; 7 bases line up with TRBD2. Per germline, CDR1 DFQATT and CDR2 SNEGSKA (reference sequence). The trim removed 5 bases at V and 4 bases at J, leaving 10 bases unmatched. The CDR3 runs 14 residues.

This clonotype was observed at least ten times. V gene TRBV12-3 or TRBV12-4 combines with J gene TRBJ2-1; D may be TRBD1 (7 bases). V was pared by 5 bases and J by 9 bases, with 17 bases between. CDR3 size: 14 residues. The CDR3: CASSLQGKGGEQFF. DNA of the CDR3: TGTGCCAGCAGTCTACAGGGGAAGGGAGGTGAGCAGTTCTTC.

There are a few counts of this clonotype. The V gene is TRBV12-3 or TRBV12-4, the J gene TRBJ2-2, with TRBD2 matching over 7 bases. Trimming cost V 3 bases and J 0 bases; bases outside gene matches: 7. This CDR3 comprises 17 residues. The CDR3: CASSFSGSGANTGELFF. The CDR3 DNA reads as TGTGCCAGCAGTTTCTCCGGGAGCGGGGCGAACACCGGGGAGCTGTTTTTT.

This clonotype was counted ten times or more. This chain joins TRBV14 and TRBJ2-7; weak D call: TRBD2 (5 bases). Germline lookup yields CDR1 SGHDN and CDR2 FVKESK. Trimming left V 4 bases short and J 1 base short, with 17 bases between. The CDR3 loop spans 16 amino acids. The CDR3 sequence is CASSRGPLGWSYEQYF. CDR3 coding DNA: TGTGCCAGCAGCCGCGGGCCCCTCGGGTGGTCCTACGAGCAGTACTTC.

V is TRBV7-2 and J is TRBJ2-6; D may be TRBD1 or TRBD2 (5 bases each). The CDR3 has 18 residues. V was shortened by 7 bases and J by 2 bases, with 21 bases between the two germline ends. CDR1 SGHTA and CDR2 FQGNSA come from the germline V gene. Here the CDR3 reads CASTYGTVTFAGANVLTF. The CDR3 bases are TGTGCCAGCACCTACGGGACGGTGACGTTTGCTGGGGCCAACGTCCTGACTTTC.

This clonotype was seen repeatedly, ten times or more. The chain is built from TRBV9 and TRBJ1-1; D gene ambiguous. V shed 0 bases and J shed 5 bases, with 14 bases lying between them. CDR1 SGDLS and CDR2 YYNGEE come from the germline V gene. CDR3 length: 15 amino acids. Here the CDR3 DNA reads TGTGCCAGCAGCGTAGGGTCGCCCACCAGTACTGAAGCTTTCTTT. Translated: CASSVGSPTSTEAFF.

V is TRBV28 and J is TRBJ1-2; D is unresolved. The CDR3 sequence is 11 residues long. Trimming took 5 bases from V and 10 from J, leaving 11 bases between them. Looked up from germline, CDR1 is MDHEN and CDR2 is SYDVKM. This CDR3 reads CASSLLTSYTF. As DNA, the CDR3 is TGTGCCAGCAGTCTCCTGACTTCCTACACCTTC.

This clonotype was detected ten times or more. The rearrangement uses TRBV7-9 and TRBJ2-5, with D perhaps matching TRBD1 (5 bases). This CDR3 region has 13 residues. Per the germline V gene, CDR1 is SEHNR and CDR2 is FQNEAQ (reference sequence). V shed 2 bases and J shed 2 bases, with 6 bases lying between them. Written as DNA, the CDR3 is TGTGCCAGCAGCTTAAAGGGGCAAGAGACCCAGTACTTC. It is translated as CASSLKGQETQYF.

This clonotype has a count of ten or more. CDR3 sequence (DNA): TGTGCCAGCTCACCATCAGGAGGCAGCAGGAATGAAAAACTGTTTTTT. Protein: CASSPSGGSRNEKLFF. This sequence joins TRBV18 and TRBJ1-4, with D unclear. Between the trimmed V and J ends, which lost 2 bases and 5 bases, there was a span of 15 bases. This CDR3 region has 16 residues. Germline lookup yields CDR1 KGHSH and CDR2 LQKENI.

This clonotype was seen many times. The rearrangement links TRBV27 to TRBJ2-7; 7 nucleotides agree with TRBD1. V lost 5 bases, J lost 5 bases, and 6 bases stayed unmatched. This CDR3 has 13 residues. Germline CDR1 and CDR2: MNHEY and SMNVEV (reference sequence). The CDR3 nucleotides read TGTGCCAGCAGTAAACCAGGACAGGACGAGCAGTACTTC. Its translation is CASSKPGQDEQYF.

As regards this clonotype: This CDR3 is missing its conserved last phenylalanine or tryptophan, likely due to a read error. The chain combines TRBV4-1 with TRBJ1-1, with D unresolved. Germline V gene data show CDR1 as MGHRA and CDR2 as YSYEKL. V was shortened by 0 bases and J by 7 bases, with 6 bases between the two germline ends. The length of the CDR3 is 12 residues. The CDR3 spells CASSQEVVEAFL. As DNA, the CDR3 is TGCGCCAGCAGCCAAGAAGTGGTTGAAGCTTTCTTA.

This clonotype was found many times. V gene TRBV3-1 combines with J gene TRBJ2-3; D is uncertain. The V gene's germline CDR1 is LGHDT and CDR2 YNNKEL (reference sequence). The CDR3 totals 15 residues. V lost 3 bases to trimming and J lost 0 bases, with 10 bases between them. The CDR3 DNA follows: TGTGCCAGCAGCCACTCCCCGGCTAGCACAGATACGCAGTATTTT. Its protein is CASSHSPASTDTQYF.

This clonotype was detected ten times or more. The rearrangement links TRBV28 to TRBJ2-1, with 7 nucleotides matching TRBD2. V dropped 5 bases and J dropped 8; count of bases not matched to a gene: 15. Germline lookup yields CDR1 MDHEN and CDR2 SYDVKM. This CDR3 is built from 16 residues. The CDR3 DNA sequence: TGTGCCAGCAGTGGGGGGACTAAAGGACTTAGGTATGAGCAGTTCTTC. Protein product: CASSGGTKGLRYEQFF.

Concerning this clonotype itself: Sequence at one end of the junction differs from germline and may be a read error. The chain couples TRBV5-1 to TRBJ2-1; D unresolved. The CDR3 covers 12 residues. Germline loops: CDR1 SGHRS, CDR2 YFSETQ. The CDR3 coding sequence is TGCGCCAGCTGCTTGGTTGGTAATGAGCAGTTCTTC. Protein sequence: CASCLVGNEQFF.

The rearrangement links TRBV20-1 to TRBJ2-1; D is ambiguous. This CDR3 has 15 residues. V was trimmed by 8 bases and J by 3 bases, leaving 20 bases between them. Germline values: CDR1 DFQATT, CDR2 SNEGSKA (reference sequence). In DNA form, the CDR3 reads TGCAGTACCGAGCATGGGGTAGATAACTACAATGAGCAGTTCTTC. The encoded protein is CSTEHGVDNYNEQFF.

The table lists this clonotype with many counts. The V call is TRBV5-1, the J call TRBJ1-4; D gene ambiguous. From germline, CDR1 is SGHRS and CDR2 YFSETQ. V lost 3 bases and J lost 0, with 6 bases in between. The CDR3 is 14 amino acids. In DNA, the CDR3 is TGCGCCAGCAGCTCGGCGGCAACTAATGAAAAACTGTTTTTT. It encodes CASSSAATNEKLFF.

The CDR3 loop is CASSPVGASNQPQHF. In nucleotides, the CDR3 is TGTGCCAGCTCCCCCGTCGGGGCGAGCAATCAGCCCCAGCATTTT. J is TRBJ1-5 and V is TRBV18, with a weak D call TRBD1 (5 bases). V was cut by 6 bases and J by 1 base, with 13 bases left in between. The CDR3 loop spans 15 amino acids. Germline V gene sequence: CDR1 KGHSH, CDR2 LQKENI. Using reference TRBV18 and TRBJ1-5 for the parts outside the CDR3, the full variable domain is NAGVMQNPRHLVRRRGQEARLRCSPMKGHSHVYWYRQLPEEGLKFMVYLQKENIIDESGMPKERFSAEFPKEGPSILRIQQVVRGDSAAYFCASSPVGASNQPQHFGDGTRLSIL.